A selection of T cell receptor beta chains follows, all from one sample in a study of blood T cell repertoires in COVID-19. The protocol was immunoSEQ multiplex PCR, while the TCRdb copy is restricted to in-frame clones and leaves out a portion. The repertoire holds tens of thousands of clones, with about 82% as singletons. The material sequenced was peripheral blood. Receptors originate from a man aged 50 to 59 with acute or convalescent COVID-19. Each CDR3 is given without its conserved first and last residue. D genes are given only for firm matches.

d_gene: -; v_gene: TRBV10-3; CDR3aa: AIKGPGDTEAF
d_gene: TRBD2; v_gene: TRBV7-8; CDR3aa: ASSSTSGSMNEQF
d_gene: -; v_gene: TRBV7-9; CDR3aa: ASSSMGGTEAF
d_gene: -; v_gene: TRBV7-9; CDR3aa: ASSLVDMNTEAF
d_gene: -; v_gene: TRBV18; CDR3aa: ASSPARVSYEQY
d_gene: -; v_gene: TRBV7-9; CDR3aa: ASSLGQLASNYGYT
d_gene: -; v_gene: TRBV4-1; CDR3aa: ASSQAGAGRSYNSPLH
d_gene: TRBD1; v_gene: TRBV7-3; CDR3aa: ASGPGGYNEQF
d_gene: TRBD1; v_gene: TRBV18; CDR3aa: ASSPGQGNEQF
d_gene: -; v_gene: TRBV7-8; CDR3aa: ASSLTGVSYEQY
d_gene: TRBD2; v_gene: TRBV3-1/TRBV3-2; CDR3aa: ASSFAGSGRAPIQY
d_gene: TRBD1; v_gene: TRBV9; CDR3aa: ASSEDRVLSNSPLH
d_gene: TRBD2; v_gene: TRBV7-6; CDR3aa: ASSPTPGTSSEQY
d_gene: TRBD2; v_gene: TRBV27; CDR3aa: ASSPTSGGNIQY
d_gene: -; v_gene: TRBV6-6; CDR3aa: ASSYRDINQPQH
d_gene: TRBD1; v_gene: TRBV27; CDR3aa: ASSLIPGQQTYEQY
d_gene: -; v_gene: TRBV25-1; CDR3aa: ASSLPAGVGTQY
d_gene: TRBD1; v_gene: TRBV3-1/TRBV3-2; CDR3aa: ASSLEQGRTEAF
d_gene: -; v_gene: TRBV7-3; CDR3aa: ASSFSGDTDTQY
d_gene: -; v_gene: TRBV27; CDR3aa: ASRLSRYNEKLF
d_gene: -; v_gene: TRBV5-1; CDR3aa: ASSLNPTATNEKLF
d_gene: -; v_gene: TRBV2; CDR3aa: ASSEIPSGVGLQH
d_gene: TRBD2; v_gene: TRBV5-1; CDR3aa: ASSSGTSGTGDEQF
d_gene: -; v_gene: TRBV2; CDR3aa: ASSDRVFAF
d_gene: TRBD2; v_gene: TRBV3-1/TRBV3-2; CDR3aa: ASSQSWTSAEGTDTQY
d_gene: TRBD1; v_gene: TRBV7-8; CDR3aa: ASSLVWGTARLREQY
d_gene: -; v_gene: TRBV9; CDR3aa: ASSPPAAGGNTIY
d_gene: TRBD2; v_gene: TRBV12-5; CDR3aa: ASGLVGLAGGQEQF
d_gene: -; v_gene: TRBV28; CDR3aa: ASSSPNPVSGDTQY
d_gene: TRBD1; v_gene: TRBV4-2; CDR3aa: ASSQGDRGQSETQY
d_gene: -; v_gene: TRBV10-3; CDR3aa: AISASSGFTDTQY
d_gene: TRBD1; v_gene: TRBV5-1; CDR3aa: ASSLEGQGARGETQY
d_gene: -; v_gene: TRBV5-4; CDR3aa: ASSLDGDIEKLF
d_gene: -; v_gene: TRBV28; CDR3aa: ASSFDPEGITEAF
d_gene: -; v_gene: TRBV7-9; CDR3aa: ASSPTFATVQDSGNTIY
d_gene: TRBD2; v_gene: TRBV5-1; CDR3aa: ASSRLTSGGGTDTQY
d_gene: TRBD1; v_gene: TRBV6-5; CDR3aa: ASRTTGVSYGYT
d_gene: -; v_gene: TRBV7-3; CDR3aa: ASSLGSSTDTQY
d_gene: -; v_gene: TRBV27; CDR3aa: ASSLSDRYSPLH
d_gene: -; v_gene: TRBV7-5; CDR3aa: ARSLPYEQY
d_gene: TRBD2; v_gene: TRBV7-6; CDR3aa: ASSPTSGRSHEQY
d_gene: -; v_gene: TRBV7-9; CDR3aa: ASSLGGLYEQY
d_gene: -; v_gene: TRBV18; CDR3aa: ASSPPSGLKPYEQY
d_gene: TRBD1; v_gene: TRBV7-9; CDR3aa: ASSLAPGGGHQPQH
d_gene: -; v_gene: TRBV21-1; CDR3aa: ASRDSSGITYNEQF
d_gene: -; v_gene: TRBV12-3/TRBV12-4; CDR3aa: ASRMGGGPH
d_gene: TRBD2; v_gene: TRBV10-3; CDR3aa: AISSSGAYEQY
d_gene: TRBD1; v_gene: TRBV7-3; CDR3aa: ASSFDRGRGELF
d_gene: -; v_gene: TRBV21-1; CDR3aa: ASFLSRGTGVSKNIQY
d_gene: TRBD1; v_gene: TRBV19; CDR3aa: ASSIGQGGYNEQF
d_gene: -; v_gene: TRBV29-1; CDR3aa: SVEDKNYGYT
d_gene: -; v_gene: TRBV3-1/TRBV3-2; CDR3aa: ASSQEPQGERETQY
d_gene: TRBD2; v_gene: TRBV30; CDR3aa: AWSGLAGARTDTQY